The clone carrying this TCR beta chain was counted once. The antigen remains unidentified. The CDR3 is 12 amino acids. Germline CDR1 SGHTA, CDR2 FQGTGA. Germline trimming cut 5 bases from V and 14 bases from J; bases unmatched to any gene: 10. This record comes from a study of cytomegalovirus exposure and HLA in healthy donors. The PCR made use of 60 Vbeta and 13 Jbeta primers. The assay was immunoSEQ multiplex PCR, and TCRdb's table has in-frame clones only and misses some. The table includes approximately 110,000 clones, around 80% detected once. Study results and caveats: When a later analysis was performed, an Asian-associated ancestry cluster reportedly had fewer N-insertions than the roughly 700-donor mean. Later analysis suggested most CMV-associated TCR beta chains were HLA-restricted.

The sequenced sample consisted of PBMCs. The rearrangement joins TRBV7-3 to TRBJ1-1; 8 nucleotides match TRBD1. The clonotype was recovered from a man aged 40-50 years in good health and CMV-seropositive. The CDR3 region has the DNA TGTGCCAGCAGCCCAGGACAGGGCCAAGGGTTCTTT. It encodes CASSPGQGQGFF.